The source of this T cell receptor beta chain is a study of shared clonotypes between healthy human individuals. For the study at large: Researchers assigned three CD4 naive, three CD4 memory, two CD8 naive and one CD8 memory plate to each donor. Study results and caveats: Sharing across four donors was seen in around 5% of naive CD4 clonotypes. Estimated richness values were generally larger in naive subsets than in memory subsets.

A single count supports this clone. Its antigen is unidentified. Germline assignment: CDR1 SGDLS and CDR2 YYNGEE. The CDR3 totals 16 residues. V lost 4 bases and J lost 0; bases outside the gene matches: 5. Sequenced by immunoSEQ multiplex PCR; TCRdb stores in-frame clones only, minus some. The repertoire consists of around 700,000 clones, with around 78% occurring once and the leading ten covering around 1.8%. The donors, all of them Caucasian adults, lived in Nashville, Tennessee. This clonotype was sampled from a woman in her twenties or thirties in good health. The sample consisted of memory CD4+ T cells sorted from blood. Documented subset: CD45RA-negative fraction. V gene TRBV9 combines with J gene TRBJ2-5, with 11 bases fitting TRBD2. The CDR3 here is CASSIQLAGDQETQYF. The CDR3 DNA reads TGTGCCAGCAGCATCCAACTAGCGGGAGACCAAGAGACCCAGTACTTC. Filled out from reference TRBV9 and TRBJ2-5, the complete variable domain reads DSGVTQTPKHLITATGQRVTLRCSPRSGDLSVYWYQQSLDQGLQFLIQYYNGEERAKGNILERFSAQQFPDLHSELNLSSLELGDSALYFCASSIQLAGDQETQYFGPGTRLLVL.